A single sample is the source of the 27 T cell receptor beta chains below, sequenced in a study of T cell responses to AZD1222 COVID-19 vaccine. Measured with immunoSEQ multiplex PCR; TCRdb has only the in-frame clones, and not every one. The table includes about 140,000 clones, roughly nine tenths detected once. The input for sequencing was peripheral blood, taken on day 0 of AZD1222 vaccination. The receptors here all came from an adult in good health.

The V gene is TRBV6-1, the J gene TRBJ1-5; D remains ambiguous. This CDR3 has 14 residues. V was shortened by 0 bases and J by 7 bases, with 10 bases between the two germline ends. Germline CDR1 reads MNHNS; CDR2 reads SASEGT. The CDR3 protein is CASSEAPQGQPQHF. The CDR3 region has the DNA TGTGCCAGCAGTGAAGCGCCCCAAGGGCAGCCCCAGCATTTT.

This clone was observed many times. The CDR3 sequence: CASSLNGGGGETQYF. CDR3 nucleotide sequence: TGTGCCAGCAGCTTAAACGGCGGAGGCGGGGAGACCCAGTACTTC. J is TRBJ2-5 and V is TRBV7-3; a weak D match, TRBD2 (5 bases). The CDR3 loop spans 15 amino acids. Germline V gene sequence: CDR1 SGHTA, CDR2 FQGTGA. Deletions cut 1 base from V and 5 bases from J, with 14 bases between.

The CDR3: CASSPRGVGSPLHF. The CDR3 DNA sequence: TGTGCCAGCAGTCCCCGAGGGGTAGGATCACCCCTCCACTTT. This chain joins TRBV6-6 and TRBJ1-6; tentative D call: TRBD1 (5 bases). The V gene lost 5 bases and the J gene lost 10 bases, with 15 bases spanning the gap. This CDR3 contains 14 residues. The germline gives CDR1 MNHNY, CDR2 SVGAGI (reference sequence).

The J gene is TRBJ2-7, the V gene TRBV13; no clear D gene. V lost 1 base and J lost 6, with 13 bases in between. The CDR3 has 14 amino acids. Per the germline V gene, CDR1 is PRHDT and CDR2 is FYEKMQ (reference sequence). The CDR3 reads CASSLDYYGREQYF. The CDR3 nucleotides read TGTGCCAGCAGCTTAGATTATTACGGGCGCGAGCAGTACTTC. Based on the CDR3 plus reference TRBV13 and TRBJ2-7, the full variable domain is AAGVIQSPRHLIKEKRETATLKCYPIPRHDTVYWYQQGPGQDPQFLISFYEKMQSDKGSIPDRFSAQQFSDYHSELNMSSLELGDSALYFCASSLDYYGREQYFGPGTRLTVT.

The rearrangement uses TRBV14 and TRBJ2-3; perhaps TRBD2 as D (6 bases). Germline values: CDR1 SGHDN, CDR2 FVKESK. Trimming cost V 2 bases and J 0 bases, with 9 bases left between them. The CDR3 totals 15 residues. The CDR3 DNA reads TGTGCCAGCAGCCAACGCGGGACTAGCACAGATACGCAGTATTTT. Protein: CASSQRGTSTDTQYF.

The chain combines TRBV6-4 with TRBJ2-4, with D perhaps given as TRBD1 or TRBD2 (5 bases each). CDR3 length: 14 amino acids. V was trimmed by 2 bases and J by 7 bases, leaving 12 bases between them. The germline V gene encodes CDR1 MRHNA and CDR2 SNTAGT. The CDR3 DNA reads TGTGCCAGCAGTGACAGACGGGGCGTCAACATTCAGTACTTC. Translating it yields CASSDRRGVNIQYF.

This rearrangement joins TRBV14 to TRBJ2-5, with 10 bases aligning to TRBD2. Losses at the gene ends were 5 bases for V and 5 bases for J; bases not matched to a gene: 8. Germline V gene lookup returns CDR1 SGHDN and CDR2 FVKESK. This CDR3 has 15 residues. The CDR3 coding sequence is TGTGCCAGCAGCTCACTAGCGGGGAATCGGGAGACCCAGTACTTC. Residues: CASSSLAGNRETQYF.

This rearrangement joins TRBV2 to TRBJ1-5, with D maybe TRBD1 (5 bases). Germline V gene lookup returns CDR1 SNHLY and CDR2 FYNNEI. The CDR3 consists of 17 residues. V was shortened by 7 bases and J by 2 bases, with 21 bases between the two germline ends. The CDR3 protein is CASTERGGRWGNQPQHF. In DNA, the CDR3 is TGTGCCAGCACCGAACGGGGGGGGAGATGGGGCAATCAGCCCCAGCATTTT.

The chain employs TRBV7-2 and TRBJ1-5, with a tentative D call TRBD1 (5 bases). The CDR3 has 14 amino acids. The V end was cut by 5 bases, the J end by 4 bases, with 12 bases between. CDR1 is SGHTA, CDR2 FQGNSA, per germline. CDR3 nucleotide sequence: TGTGCCAGCAGCGATCAGGGAACTAATCAGCCCCAGCATTTT. As protein: CASSDQGTNQPQHF.

The rearrangement uses TRBV11-3 and TRBJ1-5, with TRBD1 identical over 11 bases. CDR1 is SGHNT, CDR2 YENEEA, per germline. Losses at the gene ends were 1 base for V and 2 bases for J; bases not matched to a gene: 7. The CDR3 is 18 residues long. This CDR3 reads CASSLGGPGQGGNQPQHF. CDR3 bases: TGTGCCAGCAGCTTAGGTGGCCCGGGACAGGGGGGCAATCAGCCCCAGCATTTT.

Remarks on this clone: Other DNA sequences in this sample translate to the same CDR3. This sequence joins TRBV3-1 (or the pseudogene TRBV3-2) and TRBJ1-6; D is uncertain. This CDR3 comprises 15 residues. V lost 3 bases and J lost 10, with 16 bases in between. CDR1 and CDR2 from the germline V gene are LGHDT and YNNKEL (reference sequence). The CDR3 protein is CASSQDPVYTSPLHF. CDR3 nucleotides: TGTGCCAGCAGCCAGGACCCTGTTTATACCTCACCCCTCCACTTT.

The chain uses TRBV14 and TRBJ2-7; D remains unclear. This CDR3 spans 16 amino acids. V was pared by 0 bases and J by 5 bases, with 17 bases between. Germline lookup yields CDR1 SGHDN and CDR2 FVKESK. The DNA of the CDR3 is TGTGCCAGCAGCCAAGAGTTGGGTCCGGCGAGCCACGAGCAGTACTTC. Translated: CASSQELGPASHEQYF.

This chain links TRBV19 with TRBJ2-5; no reliable D call. In germline, CDR1 is LNHDA, CDR2 SQIVND (reference sequence). This CDR3 is 14 amino acids long. V was trimmed by 3 bases and J by 4 bases, leaving 12 bases between them. CDR3 amino acids: CASSMGRALETQYF. The CDR3 nucleotides are TGTGCCAGTAGTATGGGCCGGGCCCTAGAGACCCAGTACTTC.

This chain connects TRBV12-3 or TRBV12-4 to TRBJ2-7; no definite D call. The V and J ends lost 2 bases and 4 bases respectively, with 6 bases between them. The CDR3 extends over 12 amino acids. CDR3 region: CASSLTAYEQYF. For the CDR3, the DNA is TGTGCCAGCAGTTTAACAGCATACGAGCAGTACTTC.

This sequence joins TRBV11-3 and TRBJ2-3; D unresolved. CDR3 length: 16 amino acids. Deletions cut 0 bases from V and 4 bases from J, with 14 bases between. Germline CDR1 is SGHNT and CDR2 is YENEEA. CDR3 residues: CASSLDRAVLPDTQYF. The DNA for the CDR3 is TGTGCCAGCAGCTTAGATAGGGCGGTCCTCCCAGATACGCAGTATTTT.

V is TRBV7-9 and J is TRBJ1-5, with no clear D. This CDR3 has 14 residues. Germline CDR1 SEHNR, CDR2 FQNEAQ (reference sequence). V shed 0 bases and J shed 0 bases, with 3 bases lying between them. CDR3 DNA sequence: TGTGCCAGCAGCTTAGCTGATAGCAATCAGCCCCAGCATTTT. Translated: CASSLADSNQPQHF.

The chain is built from TRBV12-5 and TRBJ2-1, with TRBD2 matching over 13 bases. From germline, CDR1 is LGHNT and CDR2 FRNRAP. The trim removed 5 bases at V and 3 bases at J, leaving 10 bases unmatched. This CDR3 is built from 18 residues. The CDR3 spells CASGLTGLAGRGYNEQFF. The CDR3 coding sequence is TGTGCTAGTGGTCTAACGGGACTAGCGGGAAGAGGCTACAATGAGCAGTTCTTC.

The chain uses TRBV19 and TRBJ1-3; D possibly corresponds to TRBD1 (6 bases). Germline lookup yields CDR1 LNHDA and CDR2 SQIVND (reference sequence). V was clipped by 10 bases and J by 4 bases, with 20 bases between them. This CDR3 spans 15 amino acids. In DNA form, the CDR3 reads TGTGCCACTGGGCCAGGGGACACCATAGGAAACACCATATATTTT. This encodes CATGPGDTIGNTIYF.

V is TRBV3-1 (or the pseudogene TRBV3-2) and J is TRBJ1-3, with D possibly being TRBD1 (5 bases). The ends were cut back, 1 base at V and 0 bases at J, with 19 bases in the middle. CDR3 length: 19 amino acids. The germline CDR1 and CDR2 sequences are LGHDT and YNNKEL (reference sequence). The CDR3 sequence: CASSQVHPKGARSGNTIYF. For the CDR3, the DNA is TGTGCCAGCAGCCAAGTGCACCCCAAAGGGGCCCGCTCTGGAAACACCATATATTTT.

The chain carries TRBV7-2 and TRBJ2-1; 9 bases fit TRBD1. The germline gives CDR1 SGHTA, CDR2 FQGNSA. With V trimmed by 4 bases and J by 5 bases, 6 bases remained unmatched. This CDR3 is built from 15 residues. In DNA, the CDR3 is TGTGCCAGCAGCTCGAGGACAGGGGCCCACAATGAGCAGTTCTTC. It is translated as CASSSRTGAHNEQFF.

This clone was counted once. The chain employs TRBV6-5 and TRBJ2-7; 13 positions match TRBD2. The CDR3 covers 15 residues. The trim removed 7 bases at V and 5 bases at J, leaving 8 bases unmatched. Germline CDR1 and CDR2: MNHEY and SVGAGI. The CDR3 DNA sequence: TGTGCCAGCATAAGACTAGCGGGAGGAGAAGACGAGCAGTACTTC. It translates to CASIRLAGGEDEQYF.

The chain employs TRBV18 and TRBJ2-7; no clear D gene. V was clipped by 0 bases and J by 0 bases, with 9 bases between them. Germline V lookup: CDR1 KGHSH, CDR2 LQKENI. The CDR3 sequence is 15 residues long. Written as DNA, the CDR3 is TGTGCCAGCTCACCACCTACACCTTTCTCCTACGAGCAGTACTTC. Translated: CASSPPTPFSYEQYF.

This clone was detected only once. This chain joins TRBV24-1 and TRBJ2-7, with D unresolved. Germline V gene sequence: CDR1 KGHDR, CDR2 SFDVKD. Trimming removed 6 bases at V and 2 bases at J, with 13 bases between. This CDR3 contains 14 residues. The CDR3 is CATSSTETTYEQYF. The CDR3 DNA sequence: TGTGCCACCAGTTCAACAGAGACCACCTACGAGCAGTACTTC.

The gene calls are TRBV5-1 and TRBJ1-2; D is unclear. The germline CDR1 and CDR2 sequences are SGHRS and YFSETQ. The CDR3 totals 12 residues. V lost 4 bases and J lost 5, with 9 bases in between. The CDR3 protein is CASSPAGYGYTF. The DNA of the CDR3 is TGCGCCAGCAGCCCCGCTGGTTATGGCTACACCTTC. Full variable domain (missing parts from reference TRBV5-1 and TRBJ1-2): KAGVTQTPRYLIKTRGQQVTLSCSPISGHRSVSWYQQTPGQGLQFLFEYFSETQRNKGNFPGRFSGRQFSNSRSEMNVSTLELGDSALYLCASSPAGYGYTFGSGTRLTVV.

The V gene is TRBV12-5, the J gene TRBJ1-2; D gene unclear. Trimming shortened V by 0 bases and J by 6 bases, and 17 bases separated the two germline ends. Germline assignment: CDR1 LGHNT and CDR2 FRNRAP. The CDR3 contains 16 residues. CDR3 sequence: CASGLVRVWHPDGYTF. CDR3 coding DNA: TGTGCTAGTGGTTTGGTAAGAGTTTGGCACCCCGATGGCTACACCTTC.

Only one count was recorded for this clone. This rearrangement joins TRBV7-2 to TRBJ2-5, with 8 bases that match TRBD2. CDR3 size: 15 residues. CDR1 and CDR2 (germline): SGHTA, FQGNSA. V shed 1 base, J shed 6 bases, and the junction held 7 bases outside the gene matches. CDR3 sequence: CASSLGRGVGQTQYF. DNA of the CDR3: TGTGCCAGCAGCTTAGGGCGGGGGGTAGGTCAGACCCAGTACTTC.

This chain joins TRBV11-2 and TRBJ1-2; TRBD1 aligns across 8 bases. This CDR3 contains 15 residues. Germline CDR1 reads SGHAT; CDR2 reads FQNNGV. V was clipped by 4 bases and J by 4 bases; unmatched bases: 8. The CDR3, as DNA: TGTGCCAGCAGCTCGCGGACAGGGAATGCCTATGGCTACACCTTC. Translation: CASSSRTGNAYGYTF.